Following are 25 T cell receptor beta chains from one sample sequenced in a study of cytomegalovirus exposure and HLA in healthy donors. This PCR relied on a set of 60 Vbeta primers and 13 Jbeta primers. Only in-frame clones appear in the TCRdb table, and some are missing; sequencing was by immunoSEQ multiplex PCR. The repertoire has about 90,000 clones, 70% to 85% of them found once; the top ten carry roughly 2.5%. The sequenced material came from PBMCs. These receptors all come from a young man in good health and CMV-seronegative.

This sequence joins TRBV7-2 and TRBJ1-2, with 8 bases fitting TRBD1. V dropped 7 bases and J dropped 7; count of bases not matched to a gene: 11. The CDR3 has 14 residues. CDR1 and CDR2 (germline): SGHTA, FQGNSA. CDR3 loop: CASTTPDRAAGYTF. The CDR3 coding sequence is TGTGCCAGCACCACCCCGGACAGGGCGGCTGGCTACACCTTC.

The J gene is TRBJ1-1, the V gene TRBV5-5, with D perhaps TRBD1 (6 bases). Trimming left V 2 bases short and J 6 bases short, with 17 bases between. The CDR3 spans 15 residues. Germline CDR1 SGHKS, CDR2 YYEKEE (reference sequence). This chain's CDR3 is CASSFIQGPVAEAFF. CDR3 DNA: TGTGCCAGCAGCTTTATCCAGGGGCCGGTCGCTGAAGCTTTCTTT.

The chain is built from TRBV7-9 and TRBJ1-1, with D possibly matching TRBD1 (5 bases). The V end was cut by 1 base, the J end by 3 bases, with 24 bases between. The CDR3 runs to 19 residues. The V gene's germline CDR1 is SEHNR and CDR2 FQNEAQ (reference sequence). The CDR3 coding sequence is TGTGCCAGCAGCTTAGACCCCTGGGGGGTCTTGGGGCTCGACACTGAAGCTTTCTTT. It encodes CASSLDPWGVLGLDTEAFF.

The chain is built from TRBV6-1 and TRBJ1-1; unclear D gene. CDR1 and CDR2 from the germline V gene are MNHNS and SASEGT. The CDR3 is made up of 13 amino acids. V gave up 2 bases and J gave up 4 bases, with 8 bases separating them. Here the CDR3 reads CASSETRGTEAFF. The CDR3 coding sequence is TGTGCCAGCAGTGAAACGAGAGGCACTGAAGCTTTCTTT.

CDR3 in amino acids: CATSTRGAGGTQYF. The CDR3 DNA reads TGTGCCACCAGCACCAGGGGGGCTGGGGGGACCCAGTACTTC. The chain links TRBV15 to TRBJ2-5, with TRBD1 as a possible D gene (7 bases). Deletions cut 4 bases from V and 7 bases from J, with 16 bases between. Germline V gene lookup returns CDR1 LNHNV and CDR2 YYDKDF (reference sequence). The CDR3 extends over 14 amino acids.

The V gene is TRBV27, the J gene TRBJ2-2; 7 bases match TRBD1. Per the germline V gene, CDR1 is MNHEY and CDR2 is SMNVEV (reference sequence). V was clipped by 6 bases and J by 3 bases; unmatched bases: 13. The CDR3 consists of 17 residues. The CDR3 sequence is CASRAQTGRLYTGELFF. CDR3 DNA: TGTGCCAGCAGGGCTCAGACAGGGCGGTTATACACCGGGGAGCTGTTTTTT.

The chain combines TRBV29-1 with TRBJ2-7; 7 bases match TRBD1. Germline trimming cut 6 bases from V and 2 bases from J; bases unmatched to any gene: 7. The germline V gene has CDR1 SQVTM and CDR2 ANQGSEA. CDR3 length equals 13 residues. The DNA for the CDR3 is TGCAGCGTAGCCGGGACAGAGCCCTACGAGCAGTACTTC. Translated: CSVAGTEPYEQYF.

Written as DNA, the CDR3 is TGTGCCAGTAACCGGGACAGGGTCCAATCACCCCTCCACTTT. It translates to CASNRDRVQSPLHF. V and J are TRBV19 and TRBJ1-6; 9 bases match TRBD1. The J segment lost 10 bases and the V segment lost 7 bases, leaving 8 bases of the junction unmatched. The CDR3 runs 14 residues. Germline V lookup: CDR1 LNHDA, CDR2 SQIVND (reference sequence).

The V call is TRBV11-2, the J call TRBJ1-6; D is ambiguous. Trimming pared 5 bases from V and 7 bases from J, leaving 15 bases between. Germline V gene lookup returns CDR1 SGHAT and CDR2 FQNNGV. The CDR3 contains 15 residues. The CDR3 DNA is TGTGCCAGCAGCGGTACTCGGGGAATGAATTCACCCCTCCACTTT. This gives the protein CASSGTRGMNSPLHF.

V and J are TRBV7-3 and TRBJ1-5; 7 nucleotides match TRBD1. Germline CDR1 is SGHTA and CDR2 is FQGTGA. The CDR3 is 16 amino acids. The V and J ends lost 1 base and 3 bases, in that order; junction bases with no gene match: 6. CDR3 in amino acids: CASSLRSGTANQPQHF. In nucleotides, the CDR3 is TGTGCCAGCAGCTTAAGGTCCGGGACAGCCAATCAGCCCCAGCATTTT.

The chain employs TRBV23-1 and TRBJ1-4; D is perhaps TRBD1 (6 bases). TRBV23-1 is treated as an ORF (open reading frame) with a function not yet certain. CDR3 length: 16 residues. V lost 4 bases to trimming and J lost 8 bases, with 20 bases between them. CDR3 region: CASSRGGGGVGEKLFF. For the CDR3, the DNA is TGCGCCAGCAGTCGGGGGGGCGGAGGTGTCGGGGAAAAACTGTTTTTT.

The chain recombines TRBV7-9 with TRBJ2-2; D is unclear. V was clipped by 1 base and J by 6 bases, with 15 bases between them. Germline V lookup: CDR1 SEHNR, CDR2 FQNEAQ (reference sequence). This CDR3 contains 16 residues. The CDR3 reads CASSLVAGGTPGELFF. The CDR3 nucleotides read TGTGCCAGCAGCTTAGTGGCAGGTGGTACCCCCGGGGAGCTGTTTTTT.

This chain uses TRBV29-1 with TRBJ1-1; D is ambiguous. CDR1 is SQVTM, CDR2 ANQGSEA, per germline. The CDR3 has 14 residues. V gave up 7 bases and J gave up 0 bases, with 15 bases separating them. The CDR3 nucleotides read TGCAGCGGTGGCGGTCACCCCATGAACACTGAAGCTTTCTTT. Its translation: CSGGGHPMNTEAFF.

This chain connects TRBV7-8 to TRBJ2-6, with TRBD1 identical over 7 bases. The CDR3 length is 18 residues. Germline-derived CDR1 and CDR2 are SGHVS and FQNEAQ. The J segment lost 0 bases and the V segment lost 5 bases, leaving 10 bases of the junction unmatched. The DNA of the CDR3 is TGTGCCAGCAGCCCCCTACAGGGGTTAACCTCTGGGGCCAACGTCCTGACTTTC. It specifies CASSPLQGLTSGANVLTF.

The chain carries TRBV18 and TRBJ1-3; D is ambiguous. The germline gives CDR1 KGHSH, CDR2 LQKENI. The CDR3 is made up of 15 amino acids. The V end was cut by 6 bases, the J end by 0 bases, with 12 bases between. The CDR3 DNA reads TGTGCCAGCTCCACGGGGATTAGCTCTGGAAACACCATATATTTT. This translates into CASSTGISSGNTIYF.

V usage is TRBV15 and J usage is TRBJ2-3, with TRBD2 matching over 8 bases. The CDR3 runs to 17 residues. V lost 5 bases, J lost 2 bases, and 12 bases stayed unmatched. Looked up from germline, CDR1 is LNHNV and CDR2 is YYDKDF (reference sequence). In DNA form, the CDR3 reads TGTGCCACCAGCGGAAGCGGGGGACCGGGCCCCACAGATACGCAGTATTTT. The encoded protein is CATSGSGGPGPTDTQYF.

The V gene is TRBV6-6, the J gene TRBJ2-4; tentatively, D is TRBD1 (5 bases). Germline-derived CDR1 and CDR2 are MNHNY and SVGAGI (reference sequence). V was pared by 7 bases and J by 0 bases, with 16 bases between. This CDR3 is built from 16 residues. The CDR3 DNA sequence: TGTGCCAGCACTTCTCAGGGATCACTAGCCAAAAACATTCAGTACTTC. Translation: CASTSQGSLAKNIQYF.

This chain links TRBV7-6 with TRBJ1-5, with D perhaps TRBD1 (6 bases). V was trimmed by 2 bases and J by 6 bases, leaving 11 bases between them. The V gene's germline CDR1 is SGHVS and CDR2 FNYEAQ. CDR3 length: 14 residues. The CDR3 is CASSLQGLRQPQHF. CDR3 nucleotides: TGTGCCAGCAGCTTACAGGGGCTTCGTCAGCCCCAGCATTTT. Using reference TRBV7-6 and TRBJ1-5 for the parts outside the CDR3, the full variable domain is GAGVSQSPRYKVTKRGQDVALRCDPISGHVSLYWYRQALGQGPEFLTYFNYEAQQDKSGLPNDRFSAERPEGSISTLTIQRTEQRDSAMYRCASSLQGLRQPQHFGDGTRLSIL.

This clone has more than one count but fewer than ten. V usage is TRBV5-1 and J usage is TRBJ1-3, with no clear D. Looked up from germline, CDR1 is SGHRS and CDR2 is YFSETQ. This CDR3 is built from 13 residues. The V end was cut by 2 bases, the J end by 2 bases, with 5 bases between. In DNA, the CDR3 is TGCGCCAGCAGCTTCGACACTGGAAACACCATATATTTT. Translation: CASSFDTGNTIYF.

This clone appeared a few times. The gene calls are TRBV7-9 and TRBJ1-4; a possible D gene is TRBD1 (6 bases). The V gene lost 1 base and the J gene lost 5 bases, with 20 bases spanning the gap. Germline V CDR1 and CDR2: SEHNR, FQNEAQ (reference sequence). This CDR3 region has 18 residues. Here the CDR3 reads CASSLVMGGHSRNEKLFF. The CDR3 coding sequence is TGTGCCAGCAGCTTAGTAATGGGGGGGCACTCAAGAAATGAAAAACTGTTTTTT.

CDR3 DNA sequence: TGCAGCGTTGGGATCCCGGGACAGGGGAATCAGCCCCAGCATTTT. As protein: CSVGIPGQGNQPQHF. The chain recombines TRBV29-1 with TRBJ1-5, with 10 bases fitting TRBD1. The junction had 7 bases not matched to a gene; V was cut back by 4 bases and J by 4 bases. The CDR3 sequence is 15 residues long. Germline V CDR1 and CDR2: SQVTM, ANQGSEA.

This chain connects TRBV5-1 to TRBJ2-1; no definite D call. Trimming stripped 0 bases from V and 9 bases from J, with 10 bases between. The germline gives CDR1 SGHRS, CDR2 YFSETQ. This CDR3 is 13 amino acids long. The CDR3 loop reads CASSLARATEQFF. The CDR3 DNA follows: TGCGCCAGCAGCTTGGCCCGTGCTACTGAGCAGTTCTTC.

The rearrangement uses TRBV18 and TRBJ2-7; the match to TRBD1 covers 10 bases. Germline V gene lookup returns CDR1 KGHSH and CDR2 LQKENI. The CDR3 spans 17 residues. The junction had 14 bases not matched to a gene; V was cut back by 6 bases and J by 3 bases. The chain's CDR3 is CASSLQSPTGGFYEQYF. Here the CDR3 DNA reads TGTGCCAGCTCGCTACAATCCCCGACAGGGGGCTTCTACGAGCAGTACTTC.

This sequence joins TRBV18 and TRBJ2-3; a possible D gene is TRBD1 (5 bases). CDR1 and CDR2 from the germline V gene are KGHSH and LQKENI. The CDR3 totals 16 residues. V gave up 6 bases and J gave up 2 bases, with 18 bases separating them. Here the CDR3 reads CASSGLGQGTTDTQYF. The CDR3 bases are TGTGCCAGCTCCGGCCTGGGGCAGGGAACCACAGATACGCAGTATTTT.

This CDR3 is CASSVSGVRETQYF. In nucleotides, the CDR3 is TGTGCCAGCAGCGTGTCAGGGGTGAGAGAGACCCAGTACTTC. The gene calls are TRBV9 and TRBJ2-5, with D possibly being TRBD1 (6 bases). This CDR3 comprises 14 residues. Trimming took off 2 bases at V and 4 bases at J, with 12 bases between the two ends. CDR1 and CDR2 from the germline V gene are SGDLS and YYNGEE.